Presented here are 18 T cell receptor beta chains from one specimen sequenced in a study of blood T cell repertoires in COVID-19. The assay was immunoSEQ multiplex PCR, and TCRdb's table has in-frame clones only and misses some. The data show hundreds of thousands of clones, 75% to 90% seen once. The sequencing sample was made of PBMCs or T cells enriched from blood (not recorded which). These receptor sequences come from a woman between 25 and 40 years old who had been exposed to COVID-19.

The chain combines TRBV7-7 with TRBJ1-1; 8 bases agree with TRBD1. The germline V gene encodes CDR1 SSHAT and CDR2 FNYEAQ (reference sequence). With V trimmed by 5 bases and J by 1 base, 6 bases remained unmatched. CDR3 size: 15 residues. The CDR3 sequence is CASSVGDRRNTEAFF. In DNA, the CDR3 is TGTGCCAGCAGCGTTGGGGACAGGCGGAACACTGAAGCTTTCTTT.

The chain links TRBV12-3 or TRBV12-4 to TRBJ1-5; D uncertain. This CDR3 is 13 amino acids long. The V gene lost 6 bases and the J gene lost 3 bases, with 9 bases spanning the gap. CDR3 loop: CASSRYLNQPQHF. CDR3 DNA sequence: TGTGCCAGCAGCCGCTACCTCAATCAGCCCCAGCATTTT.

The chain links TRBV2 to TRBJ1-1; tentatively, D is TRBD1 (5 bases). Germline assignment: CDR1 SNHLY and CDR2 FYNNEI. V lost 5 bases and J lost 2, with 21 bases in between. The CDR3 length is 17 residues. The CDR3 spells CASSSTGTSGFNTEAFF. The CDR3 nucleotides read TGTGCCAGCAGTTCGACCGGGACTTCGGGCTTTAACACTGAAGCTTTCTTT.

For this clone: The identical CDR3 is also encoded by other nucleotide sequences in the sample. The V gene is TRBV3-1 (or the pseudogene TRBV3-2), the J gene TRBJ2-7; 8 bases match TRBD2. This CDR3 has 15 residues. Per the germline V gene, CDR1 is LGHDT and CDR2 is YNNKEL (reference sequence). Trimming took 0 bases from V and 4 from J; bases not matched to a gene: 5. The CDR3 DNA reads as TGTGCCAGCAGCCAAGATCCGGGGGGGCCATACGAGCAGTACTTC. Its protein product is CASSQDPGGPYEQYF.

V and J are TRBV5-6 and TRBJ2-7; 9 nucleotides line up with TRBD1. Germline V gene sequence: CDR1 SGHDT, CDR2 YYEEEE. Trimming cost V 1 base and J 5 bases; bases outside gene matches: 7. The CDR3 is made up of 15 amino acids. CDR3 region: CASSLRDRVRDEQYF. CDR3 coding DNA: TGTGCCAGCAGCTTGAGGGACAGGGTCAGGGACGAGCAGTACTTC.

The rearrangement uses TRBV9 and TRBJ1-1; 11 bases map to TRBD1. J lost 6 bases, V lost 0 bases, and 10 bases had no gene match. The CDR3 sequence is 17 residues long. In germline, CDR1 is SGDLS, CDR2 YYNGEE. CDR3 in DNA: TGTGCCAGCAGCGTAGACCCGGTGGACAGGGGGCTCGCTGAAGCTTTCTTT. Its translation: CASSVDPVDRGLAEAFF.

This clone came up once. The rearrangement uses TRBV6-6 and TRBJ1-4; unclear D gene. Germline CDR1 MNHNY, CDR2 SVGAGI (reference sequence). This CDR3 spans 15 amino acids. V lost 0 bases to trimming and J lost 8 bases, with 13 bases between them. CDR3 DNA sequence: TGTGCCAGCAGTTACTCGCAAAGGGCGGGCGAAAAACTGTTTTTT. Protein sequence: CASSYSQRAGEKLFF.

The rearrangement links TRBV7-8 to TRBJ1-1; D is ambiguous. In germline, CDR1 is SGHVS, CDR2 FQNEAQ. There are 17 residues in the CDR3. The V end was cut by 2 bases, the J end by 0 bases, with 16 bases between. As DNA, the CDR3 is TGTGCCAGCAGCTTACTCCAACACGGGGATCTGAACACTGAAGCTTTCTTT. Translated: CASSLLQHGDLNTEAFF.

This clone turned up a few times. The chain is built from TRBV10-1 and TRBJ2-2; TRBD1 is a possible D gene (6 bases). V was trimmed by 5 bases and J by 4 bases, leaving 17 bases between them. CDR3 length: 16 amino acids. The germline CDR1 and CDR2 sequences are WNHNN and SYGVQD (reference sequence). CDR3: CASSSSGTTVTGELFF. The CDR3 bases are TGCGCCAGCAGTTCCTCCGGGACAACGGTCACCGGGGAGCTGTTTTTT.

The rearrangement joins TRBV11-3 to TRBJ1-6; no clear D. CDR3 size: 13 residues. The germline V gene has CDR1 SGHNT and CDR2 YENEEA. Trimming removed 1 base at V and 8 bases at J, with 6 bases between. Here the CDR3 reads CASSLVRDSPLHF. The DNA for the CDR3 is TGTGCCAGCAGCTTAGTGAGGGATTCACCCCTCCACTTT.

This sequence joins TRBV6-5 and TRBJ1-3, with D hard to call. The CDR3 contains 13 residues. The ends were cut back, 6 bases at V and 8 bases at J, with 14 bases in the middle. Germline V CDR1 and CDR2: MNHEY, SVGAGI. The CDR3 sequence is CASSLELLDTIYF. In nucleotides, the CDR3 is TGTGCCAGCAGCTTAGAGCTTTTGGACACCATATATTTT.

The chain joins TRBV10-3 to TRBJ1-3; D is unclear. V was trimmed by 8 bases and J by 0 bases, leaving 8 bases between them. The CDR3 consists of 13 residues. Germline-derived CDR1 and CDR2 are ENHRY and SYGVKD. The CDR3 nucleotides read TGTGCCATCGAGCACAGCTCTGGAAACACCATATATTTT. It yields the protein CAIEHSSGNTIYF.

This clone was counted a single time. The rearrangement links TRBV5-1 to TRBJ2-5; 10 positions match TRBD1. CDR3 size: 14 residues. Germline CDR1 is SGHRS and CDR2 is YFSETQ. Losses at the gene ends were 4 bases for V and 5 bases for J; bases not matched to a gene: 5. The CDR3 nucleotides read TGCGCCAGCAGCGGGGGACAGGGGCGGGAGACCCAGTACTTC. It is translated as CASSGGQGRETQYF.

The V gene is TRBV6-1, the J gene TRBJ1-2; possible D gene TRBD1, 5 bases. Trimming took off 3 bases at V and 4 bases at J, with 9 bases between the two ends. In germline, CDR1 is MNHNS, CDR2 SASEGT. This CDR3 spans 13 amino acids. DNA for the CDR3: TGTGCCAGCAGTGAGCAGGGTATCTATGGCTACACCTTC. Its protein is CASSEQGIYGYTF.

CDR3 nucleotides: TGCGCCAGCAGCCCTAGCACAGATACGCAGTATTTT. Protein: CASSPSTDTQYF. V is TRBV5-1 and J is TRBJ2-3; D is unclear. Per germline, CDR1 SGHRS and CDR2 YFSETQ. V was trimmed by 4 bases and J by 0 bases, leaving 3 bases between them. The CDR3 consists of 12 residues.

This chain links TRBV5-1 with TRBJ1-1, with 12 bases identical to TRBD1. Germline-derived CDR1 and CDR2 are SGHRS and YFSETQ. The CDR3 totals 16 residues. The trim removed 4 bases at V and 0 bases at J, leaving 4 bases unmatched. CDR3 bases: TGCGCCAGCAGCCTACGGGACAGGGGGCTGAACACTGAAGCTTTCTTT. The encoded protein is CASSLRDRGLNTEAFF.

The V call is TRBV6-5, the J call TRBJ2-5; 12 bases match TRBD2. The CDR3 loop spans 15 amino acids. Germline V gene sequence: CDR1 MNHEY, CDR2 SVGAGI. V gave up 4 bases and J gave up 5 bases; unmatched junction bases: 5. The CDR3 loop is CASSFLAGGLETQYF. The CDR3 DNA reads as TGTGCCAGCAGTTTCCTAGCGGGGGGGCTCGAGACCCAGTACTTC.

This chain uses TRBV19 with TRBJ2-3; possibly TRBD2 for D (6 bases). The V gene's germline CDR1 is LNHDA and CDR2 SQIVND (reference sequence). V lost 3 bases to trimming and J lost 6 bases, with 16 bases between them. This CDR3 comprises 15 residues. CDR3: CASSMTRTNADTQYF. The CDR3 DNA reads TGTGCCAGTAGTATGACCCGGACTAATGCCGATACGCAGTATTTT.